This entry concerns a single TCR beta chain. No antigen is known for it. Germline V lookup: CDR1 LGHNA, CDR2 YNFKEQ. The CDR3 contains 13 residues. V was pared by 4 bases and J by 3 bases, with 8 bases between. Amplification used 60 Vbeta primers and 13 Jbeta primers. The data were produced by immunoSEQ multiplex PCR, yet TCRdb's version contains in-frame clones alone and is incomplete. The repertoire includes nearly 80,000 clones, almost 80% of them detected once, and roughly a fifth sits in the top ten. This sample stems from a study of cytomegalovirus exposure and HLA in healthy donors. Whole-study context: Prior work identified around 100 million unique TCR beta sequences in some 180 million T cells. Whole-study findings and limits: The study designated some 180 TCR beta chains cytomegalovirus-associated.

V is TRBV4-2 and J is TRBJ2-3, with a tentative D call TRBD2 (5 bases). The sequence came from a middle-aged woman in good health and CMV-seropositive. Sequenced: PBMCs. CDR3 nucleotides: TGTGCCAGCAGCCGAGCGGAAACAGATACGCAGTATTTT. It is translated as CASSRAETDTQYF.